The rows below give T cell receptor beta chains drawn from one sample of a study of human T cells and chemical hapten exposure. Using its own MiXCR run on the RACE reads, TCRdb lists one record per CDR3 protein. This table has 360,000 or so distinct CDR3 sequences, about 6% appearing once. Sequencing was performed on whole blood, taken in connection with sensitization to the hapten diphenylcyclopropenone (DPC). Receptors originate from a woman in her late teens or twenties with alopecia areata. Some clones in this sample may be carry-over from other donors' samples. The CDR3 runs from the conserved cysteine through the conserved F or W. Fields, in order: V gene, clone size, D gene, J gene, CDR3 protein, CDR3 DNA. A D gene is named only where the DNA matches it firmly. Size values are once, few and many counts, or a class for expanded clones, and some rows have none.

TRBV5-1	many	TRBD2	TRBJ2-5	CASSAGGETQYF	TGCGCCAGCTCCGCGGGGGGAGAGACCCAGTACTTC
TRBV25-1	few	-	TRBJ2-3	CASSELGGSDTQYF	TGTGCCAGCAGTGAATTGGGAGGTTCAGATACGCAGTATTTT
TRBV10-3	-	-	TRBJ1-1	CAISEQTFEAFF	TGTGCCATCAGTGAACAGACGTTTGAAGCTTTCTTT
TRBV6-2/TRBV6-3	many	-	TRBJ2-1	CASREWGVSDEQFF	TGTGCCAGTCGTGAATGGGGGGTTTCGGATGAGCAGTTCTTC
TRBV29-1	many	-	TRBJ2-7	CSVAGGPRGKYF	TGCAGCGTTGCCGGGGGCCCGAGAGGGAAGTACTTC
TRBV20-1	few	TRBD2	TRBJ2-1	CSASMIAGGPYNEQFF	TGCAGTGCTAGCATGATAGCGGGCGGGCCCTACAATGAGCAGTTCTTC
TRBV28	-	TRBD1	TRBJ2-2	CASSPPRDSYTGELFF	TGTGCCAGCAGTCCTCCCAGGGACAGCTACACCGGGGAGCTGTTTTTT
TRBV12-3/TRBV12-4	many	TRBD1	TRBJ1-1	CASRSTGAKAFF	TGTGCCAGCAGATCCACAGGGGCGAAAGCTTTCTTT
TRBV4-3	many	-	TRBJ2-7	CASSQESASYEQYF	TGCGCCAGCAGCCAAGAGTCAGCCTCCTACGAGCAGTACTTC
TRBV18	many	-	TRBJ1-1	CASSPLPGPEAFF	TGTGCCAGCTCACCACTACCGGGACCAGAAGCTTTCTTT
TRBV6-2/TRBV6-3	-	-	TRBJ2-5	CASSPQRGQETQYF	TGTGCCAGCAGCCCTCAAAGGGGGCAAGAGACCCAGTACTTC
TRBV7-9	few	TRBD1	TRBJ2-2	CASIPPGQGDTGELFF	TGTGCCAGCATCCCGCCGGGACAGGGAGACACCGGGGAGCTGTTTTTT
TRBV13	many	TRBD1	TRBJ1-1	CASSLVTGGYTEAFF	TGTGCCAGCAGCTTAGTGACAGGGGGTTACACTGAAGCTTTCTTT
TRBV3-1	many	-	TRBJ1-2	CASSQGNYGYTF	TGTGCCAGCAGCCAGGGAAACTATGGCTACACCTTC
TRBV6-5	many	-	TRBJ1-4	CASSYAGAVDEKLFF	TGTGCCAGCAGTTATGCCGGGGCCGTTGACGAAAAACTGTTTTTT
TRBV20-1	-	TRBD1	TRBJ1-2	CSASTQGASGYTF	TGCAGTGCTAGCACGCAGGGGGCTTCTGGCTACACCTTC
TRBV4-3	many	-	TRBJ1-1	CASSQERGWGTEAFF	TGCGCCAGCAGCCAAGAGAGGGGGTGGGGGACTGAAGCTTTCTTT
TRBV6-6	few	-	TRBJ1-2	CASNRDTNLGDYGYTF	TGTGCCAGCAACCGGGACACAAACCTAGGGGACTATGGCTACACCTTC
TRBV5-1	-	-	TRBJ1-1	CASSFGFEAVNEAFF	TGCGCCAGCAGCTTTGGTTTCGAGGCAGTGAATGAAGCTTTCTTT
TRBV12-3/TRBV12-4	many	-	TRBJ2-7	CASSSRGYEQYF	TGTGCCAGCAGTTCTCGGGGGTACGAGCAGTACTTC
TRBV6-5	few	TRBD2	TRBJ2-5	CASSHTSGGREGTQYF	TGTGCCAGCAGCCACACTAGCGGGGGGAGGGAAGGGACCCAGTACTTC
TRBV6-5	few	TRBD1	TRBJ2-3	CASSYSQGATNTQYF	TGTGCCAGCAGTTACTCCCAGGGGGCGACGAATACGCAGTATTTT
TRBV10-3	-	TRBD1	TRBJ1-2	CAIRDQGANGYTF	TGTGCCATCAGGGACCAGGGGGCAAATGGCTACACCTTC
TRBV3-1	-	-	TRBJ2-3	CASSRGSHSGDTQYF	TGTGCCAGCAGCCGAGGATCCCACTCAGGGGATACGCAGTATTTT
TRBV6-2/TRBV6-3	-	-	TRBJ2-6	CASRTPGHDLSGANVLTF	TGTGCCAGTCGGACCCCGGGACACGACCTCTCTGGGGCCAACGTCCTGACTTTC
TRBV12-5	few	-	TRBJ2-2	CASGLPKRQAIGDTGELFF	TGTGCTAGTGGTTTGCCTAAAAGACAGGCGATTGGCGACACCGGGGAGCTGTTTTTT
TRBV7-8	-	-	TRBJ2-7	CASSLGNRAGEQYF	TGTGCCAGCAGCTTAGGAAACCGGGCCGGAGAGCAGTACTTC
TRBV18	many	TRBD1	TRBJ1-5	CASSPQTQGPTLGSNQPQHF	TGTGCCAGCTCACCACAAACACAGGGGCCAACCCTAGGGAGCAATCAGCCCCAGCATTTT
TRBV5-1	few	-	TRBJ2-7	CASSLALGNPLYEQYF	TGCGCCAGCAGCTTGGCATTGGGTAACCCCCTCTACGAGCAGTACTTC
TRBV20-1	-	-	TRBJ1-5	CSATKGVYQPQHF	TGCAGTGCTACAAAGGGGGTATATCAGCCCCAGCATTTT
TRBV18	few	TRBD2	TRBJ2-3	CASSPRGLGTTDTQYF	TGTGCCAGCTCACCACGGGGACTAGGCACCACAGATACGCAGTATTTT
TRBV6-5	many	-	TRBJ1-1	CASSREAPGRAFF	TGTGCCAGCAGCCGCGAGGCCCCGGGAAGAGCTTTCTTT
TRBV12-3/TRBV12-4	many	-	TRBJ1-1	CASSQSVNTEAFF	TGTGCCAGCAGCCAAAGCGTGAACACTGAAGCTTTCTTT
TRBV20-1	-	TRBD1	TRBJ1-1	CSAQGGSTEAFF	TGCAGTGCTCAGGGGGGTAGCACTGAAGCTTTCTTT
TRBV6-5	many	-	TRBJ2-4	CASRNSGAKNIQYF	TGTGCCAGCAGGAACTCAGGGGCCAAAAACATTCAGTACTTC
TRBV7-9	-	TRBD1	TRBJ1-1	CASRDRGSEAFF	TGTGCCAGCAGGGACAGGGGGTCTGAAGCTTTCTTT
TRBV5-6	many	-	TRBJ1-1	CASSSYYTGRKGANTEAFF	TGTGCCAGCAGCTCCTACTATACAGGGCGGAAGGGTGCGAACACTGAAGCTTTCTTT
TRBV2	many	-	TRBJ1-1	CASRGKEAFF	TGTGCCAGCAGAGGTAAAGAAGCTTTCTTT
TRBV12-3/TRBV12-4	many	TRBD1	TRBJ1-1	CASSFGRDRVTTEAFF	TGTGCCAGCAGTTTCGGTAGGGACAGGGTTACCACTGAAGCTTTCTTT
TRBV3-1	many	-	TRBJ1-2	CASSQPGSRYTF	TGTGCCAGCAGCCAACCAGGTTCCCGCTACACCTTC
TRBV12-3/TRBV12-4	-	-	TRBJ2-2	CASTHRQGAVTGELFF	TGTGCCAGCACCCATCGGCAAGGGGCGGTCACCGGGGAGCTGTTTTTT
TRBV21-1	few	-	TRBJ2-7	CASSKLRPYEQYF	TGTGCCAGCAGCAAGCTTCGGCCCTACGAGCAGTACTTC
TRBV5-1	few	-	TRBJ1-2	CASSHLQGYGYTF	TGCGCCAGCAGCCATCTACAGGGCTATGGCTACACCTTC
TRBV6-6	few	-	TRBJ2-7	CASSYSGTAGSYEQYF	TGTGCCAGCAGTTACTCCGGGACGGCGGGATCCTACGAGCAGTACTTC
TRBV7-2	few	TRBD2	TRBJ2-3	CASSPQLADTDTQYF	TGTGCCAGCAGCCCACAACTAGCGGACACAGATACGCAGTATTTT
TRBV4-3	few	TRBD1	TRBJ1-2	CASSPRGGYGYTF	TGCGCCAGCAGCCCCAGGGGGGGCTATGGCTACACCTTC
TRBV20-1	many	-	TRBJ1-6	CSARSGTNSPLHF	TGCAGTGCTAGATCGGGTACCAATTCACCCCTCCACTTT
TRBV6-2/TRBV6-3	-	-	TRBJ2-3	CASSSGPEGTQYF	TGTGCCAGCAGCTCCGGCCCCGAGGGTACGCAGTATTTT
TRBV20-1	-	TRBD1	TRBJ1-2	CSASQGENGYTF	TGCAGTGCTAGTCAGGGGGAAAATGGCTACACCTTC
TRBV20-1	many	-	TRBJ2-7	CSANSDIFYEQYF	TGCAGTGCGAATTCTGACATCTTCTACGAGCAGTACTTC
TRBV7-2	few	-	TRBJ2-1	CASSLHSDNEQFF	TGTGCCAGCAGCTTACACAGTGACAATGAGCAGTTCTTC
TRBV7-2	many	-	TRBJ1-4	CASSLAGKNEKLFF	TGTGCCAGCAGCTTAGCCGGTAAAAATGAAAAACTGTTTTTT